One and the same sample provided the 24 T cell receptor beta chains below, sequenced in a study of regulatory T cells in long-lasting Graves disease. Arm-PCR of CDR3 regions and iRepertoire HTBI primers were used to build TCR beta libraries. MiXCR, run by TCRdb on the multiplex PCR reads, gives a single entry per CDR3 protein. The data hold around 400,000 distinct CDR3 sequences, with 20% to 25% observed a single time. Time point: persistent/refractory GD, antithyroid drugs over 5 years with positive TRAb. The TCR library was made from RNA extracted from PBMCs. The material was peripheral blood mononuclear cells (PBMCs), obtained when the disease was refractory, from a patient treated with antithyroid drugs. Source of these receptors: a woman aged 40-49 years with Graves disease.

CDR3 amino acids: CASDRGDLEAFF. CDR3 in DNA: TGTGCCAGTGATAGAGGAGACTTAGAAGCTTTCTTT. This rearrangement joins TRBV28 to TRBJ1-1; D unclear. Trimming shortened V by 9 bases and J by 8 bases, and 16 bases separated the two germline ends. Germline-derived CDR1 and CDR2 are MDHEN and SYDVKM. CDR3 size: 12 residues.

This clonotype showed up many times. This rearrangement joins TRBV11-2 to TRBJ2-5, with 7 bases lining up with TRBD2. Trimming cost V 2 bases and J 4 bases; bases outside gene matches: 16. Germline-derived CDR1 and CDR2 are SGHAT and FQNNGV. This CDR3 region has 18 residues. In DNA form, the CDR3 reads TGTGCCAGCAGCTTATCAATGACTAGCCGTGTGACCAGAGAGACCCAGTACTTC. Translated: CASSLSMTSRVTRETQYF.

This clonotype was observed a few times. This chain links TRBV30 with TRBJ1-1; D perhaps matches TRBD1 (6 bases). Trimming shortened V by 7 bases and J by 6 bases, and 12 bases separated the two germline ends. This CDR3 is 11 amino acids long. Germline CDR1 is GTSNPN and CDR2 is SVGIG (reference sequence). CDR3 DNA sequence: TGTGCCTCCGCGGGGGCAGCTGAAGCTTTCTTT. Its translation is CASAGAAEAFF.

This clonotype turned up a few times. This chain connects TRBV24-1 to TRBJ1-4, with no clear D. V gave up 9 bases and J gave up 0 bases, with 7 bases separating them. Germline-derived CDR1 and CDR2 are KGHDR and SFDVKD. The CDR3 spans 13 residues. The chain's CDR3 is CATASSTNEKLFF. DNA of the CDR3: TGTGCCACCGCGTCCTCAACTAATGAAAAACTGTTTTTT.

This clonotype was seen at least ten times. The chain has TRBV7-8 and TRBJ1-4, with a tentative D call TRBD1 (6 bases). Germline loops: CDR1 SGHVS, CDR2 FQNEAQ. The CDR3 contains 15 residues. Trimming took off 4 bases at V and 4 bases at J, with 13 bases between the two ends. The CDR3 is CASSSQGSFNEKLFF. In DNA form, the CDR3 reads TGTGCCAGCAGCTCCCAGGGGTCCTTTAATGAAAAACTGTTTTTT.

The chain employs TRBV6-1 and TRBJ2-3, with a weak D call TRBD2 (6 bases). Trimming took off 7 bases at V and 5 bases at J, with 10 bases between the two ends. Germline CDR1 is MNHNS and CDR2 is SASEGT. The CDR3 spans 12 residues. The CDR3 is CASKRAGDTQYF. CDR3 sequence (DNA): TGTGCCAGCAAAAGAGCGGGAGATACGCAGTATTTT.

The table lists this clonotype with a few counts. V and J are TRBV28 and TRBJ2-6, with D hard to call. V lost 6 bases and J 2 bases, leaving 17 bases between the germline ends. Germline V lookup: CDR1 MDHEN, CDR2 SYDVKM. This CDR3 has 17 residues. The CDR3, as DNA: TGTGCCAGCAGCTCCCTTAGACCGGACCCTGGGGCCAACGTCCTGACTTTC. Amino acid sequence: CASSSLRPDPGANVLTF.

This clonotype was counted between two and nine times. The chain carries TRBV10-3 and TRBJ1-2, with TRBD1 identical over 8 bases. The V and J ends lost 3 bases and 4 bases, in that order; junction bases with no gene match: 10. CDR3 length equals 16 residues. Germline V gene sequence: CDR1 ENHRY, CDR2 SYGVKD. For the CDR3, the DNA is TGTGCCATCAGTGATACCGCGACAGGGGCTTCCTATGGCTACACCTTC. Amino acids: CAISDTATGASYGYTF.

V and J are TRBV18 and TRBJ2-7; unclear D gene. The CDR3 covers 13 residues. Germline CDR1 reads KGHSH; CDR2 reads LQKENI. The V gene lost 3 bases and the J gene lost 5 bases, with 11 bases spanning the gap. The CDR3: CASSPPNRNEQYF. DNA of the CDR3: TGTGCCAGCTCACCGCCAAATAGGAACGAGCAGTACTTC.

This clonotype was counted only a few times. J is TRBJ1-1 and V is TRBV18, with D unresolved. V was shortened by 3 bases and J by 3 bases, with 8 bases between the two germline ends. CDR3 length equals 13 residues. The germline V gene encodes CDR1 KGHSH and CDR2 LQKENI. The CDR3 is CASSPEGYTEAFF. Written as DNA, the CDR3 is TGTGCCAGCTCACCCGAGGGATACACTGAAGCTTTCTTT. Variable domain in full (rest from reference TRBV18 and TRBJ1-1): NAGVMQNPRHLVRRRGQEARLRCSPMKGHSHVYWYRQLPEEGLKFMVYLQKENIIDESGMPKERFSAEFPKEGPSILRIQQVVRGDSAAYFCASSPEGYTEAFFGQGTRLTVV.

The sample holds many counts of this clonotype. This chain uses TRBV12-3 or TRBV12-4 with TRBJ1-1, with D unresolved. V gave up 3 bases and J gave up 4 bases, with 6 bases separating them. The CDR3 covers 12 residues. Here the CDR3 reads CASSFWGTEAFF. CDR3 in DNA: TGTGCCAGCAGTTTTTGGGGCACTGAAGCTTTCTTT.

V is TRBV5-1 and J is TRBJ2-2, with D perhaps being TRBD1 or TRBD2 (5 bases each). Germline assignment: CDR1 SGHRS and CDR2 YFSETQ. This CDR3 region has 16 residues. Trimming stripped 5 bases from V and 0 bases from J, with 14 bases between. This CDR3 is CASRLTGTANTGELFF. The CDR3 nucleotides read TGCGCCAGCAGACTAACCGGGACGGCGAACACCGGGGAGCTGTTTTTT.

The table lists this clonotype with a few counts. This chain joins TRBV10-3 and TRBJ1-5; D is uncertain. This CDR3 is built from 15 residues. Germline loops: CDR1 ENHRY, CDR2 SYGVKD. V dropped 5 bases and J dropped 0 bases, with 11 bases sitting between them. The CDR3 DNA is TGTGCCATCAGTAAGACGTACGATAGCAATCAGCCCCAGCATTTT. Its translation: CAISKTYDSNQPQHF.

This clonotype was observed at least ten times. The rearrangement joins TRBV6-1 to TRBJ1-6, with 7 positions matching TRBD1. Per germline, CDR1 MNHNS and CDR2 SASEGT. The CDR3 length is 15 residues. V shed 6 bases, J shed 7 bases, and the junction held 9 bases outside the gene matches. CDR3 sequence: CASRRTGALNSPLHF. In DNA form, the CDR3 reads TGTGCCAGCAGGCGGACAGGAGCCTTGAATTCACCCCTCCACTTT.

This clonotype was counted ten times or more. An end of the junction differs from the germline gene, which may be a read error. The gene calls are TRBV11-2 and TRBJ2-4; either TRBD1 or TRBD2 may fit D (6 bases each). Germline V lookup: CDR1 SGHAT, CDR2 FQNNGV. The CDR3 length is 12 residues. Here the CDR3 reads CASSSGRDILGF. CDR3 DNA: TGTGCCAGCAGCTCGGGGCGGGACATTCTTGGCTTC.

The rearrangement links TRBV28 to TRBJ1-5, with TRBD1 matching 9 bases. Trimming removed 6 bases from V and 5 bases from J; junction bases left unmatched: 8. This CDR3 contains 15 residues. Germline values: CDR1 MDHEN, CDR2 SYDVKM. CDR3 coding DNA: TGTGCCAGCAGCTCTTACGGGACAGGGTATCAGCCCCAGCATTTT. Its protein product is CASSSYGTGYQPQHF.

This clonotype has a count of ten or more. CDR3 DNA sequence: TGTGCCAGCATGAGCAATGAGCAGTTCTTC. Protein product: CASMSNEQFF. The chain carries TRBV2 and TRBJ2-1; no definite D call. The CDR3 consists of 10 residues. Per the germline V gene, CDR1 is SNHLY and CDR2 is FYNNEI. Trimming removed 7 bases at V and 6 bases at J, with 4 bases between.

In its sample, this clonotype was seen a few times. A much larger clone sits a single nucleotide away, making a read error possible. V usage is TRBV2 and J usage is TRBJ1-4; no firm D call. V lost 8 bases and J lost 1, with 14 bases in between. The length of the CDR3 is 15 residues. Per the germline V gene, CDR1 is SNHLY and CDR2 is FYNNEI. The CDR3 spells CASAGVHITNEKLFF. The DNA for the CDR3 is TGTGCCAGCGCAGGAGTACACATAACTAATGAAAAACTGTTTTTT.

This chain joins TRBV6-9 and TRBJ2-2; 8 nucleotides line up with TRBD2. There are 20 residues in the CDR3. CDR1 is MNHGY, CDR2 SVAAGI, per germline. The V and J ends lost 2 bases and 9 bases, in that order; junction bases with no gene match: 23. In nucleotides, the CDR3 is TGTGCCAGCAGTTATCGCCGCCGGACTAGCTACGACGGGGGAACCAGGGAGCTGTTTTTT. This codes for CASSYRRRTSYDGGTRELFF.

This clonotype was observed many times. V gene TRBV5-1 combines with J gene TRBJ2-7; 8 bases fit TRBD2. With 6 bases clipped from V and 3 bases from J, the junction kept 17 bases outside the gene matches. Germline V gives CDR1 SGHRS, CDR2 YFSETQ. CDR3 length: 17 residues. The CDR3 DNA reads TGCGCCAGCAAGGAGCGGGAGAGCTCGTTAAGGAACTACGAGCAGTACTTC. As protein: CASKERESSLRNYEQYF. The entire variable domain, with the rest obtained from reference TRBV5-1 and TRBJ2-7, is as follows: KAGVTQTPRYLIKTRGQQVTLSCSPISGHRSVSWYQQTPGQGLQFLFEYFSETQRNKGNFPGRFSGRQFSNSRSEMNVSTLELGDSALYLCASKERESSLRNYEQYFGPGTRLTVT.

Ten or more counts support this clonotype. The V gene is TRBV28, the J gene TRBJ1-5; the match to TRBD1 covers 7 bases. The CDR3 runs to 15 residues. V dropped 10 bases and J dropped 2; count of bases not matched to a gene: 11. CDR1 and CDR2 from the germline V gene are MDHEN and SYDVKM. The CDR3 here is CAILDRQGGNQPQHF. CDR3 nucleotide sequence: TGTGCCATCCTAGATCGACAGGGCGGCAATCAGCCCCAGCATTTT. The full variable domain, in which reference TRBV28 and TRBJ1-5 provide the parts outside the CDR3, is DVKVTQSSRYLVKRTGEKVFLECVQDMDHENMFWYRQDPGLGLRLIYFSYDVKMKEKGDIPEGYSVSREKKERFSLILESASTNQTSMYLCAILDRQGGNQPQHFGDGTRLSIL.

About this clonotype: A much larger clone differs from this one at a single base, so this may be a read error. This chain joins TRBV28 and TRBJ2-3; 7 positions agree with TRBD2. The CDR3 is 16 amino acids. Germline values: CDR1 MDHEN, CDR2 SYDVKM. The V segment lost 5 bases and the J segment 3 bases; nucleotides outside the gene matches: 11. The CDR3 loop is CASSLGRAPPTDTQYF. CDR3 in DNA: TGTGCCAGCAGTCTTGGGAGGGCCCCTCCAACAGATACGCAGTATTTT.

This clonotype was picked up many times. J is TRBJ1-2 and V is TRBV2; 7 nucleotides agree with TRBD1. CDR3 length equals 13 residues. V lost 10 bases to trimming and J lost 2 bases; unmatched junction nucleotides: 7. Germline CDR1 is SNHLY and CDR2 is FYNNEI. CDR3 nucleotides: TGTGCCAAAGACAGGGATCCGAACTATGGCTACACCTTC. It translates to CAKDRDPNYGYTF.

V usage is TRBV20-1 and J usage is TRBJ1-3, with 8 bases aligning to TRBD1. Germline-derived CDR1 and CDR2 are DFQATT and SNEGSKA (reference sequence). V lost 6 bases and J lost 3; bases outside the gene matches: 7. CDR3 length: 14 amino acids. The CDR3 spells CSASITGGGNTIYF. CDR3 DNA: TGCAGTGCCTCAATTACAGGGGGTGGAAACACCATATATTTT.